A single sample gave rise to the 16 T cell receptor beta chains below, sequenced in a study of blood T cell dynamics during melanoma immunotherapy. Time point defined: pre-treatment baseline. Sequencing used immunoSEQ multiplex PCR; TCRdb keeps in-frame clones, though not all of them. The table has about 24,000 clones, about 83% seen once. Here the sequenced sample was blood, taken from a patient treated with checkpoint blockade. The receptors come from a human donor with melanoma.

The chain joins TRBV4-2 to TRBJ1-1; TRBD1 aligns across 9 bases. V lost 0 bases and J lost 3; bases outside the gene matches: 8. This CDR3 comprises 17 residues. CDR1 is LGHNA and CDR2 is YNFKEQ in the germline V gene. The CDR3 bases are TGTGCCAGCAGCCAAGACCGGACAGGGGTAGGGGACACTGAAGCTTTCTTT. It codes for CASSQDRTGVGDTEAFF.

The chain links TRBV28 to TRBJ2-3; 11 nucleotides match TRBD1. CDR3 length: 14 residues. The trim removed 9 bases at V and 4 bases at J, leaving 6 bases unmatched. CDR1 and CDR2 (germline): MDHEN, SYDVKM. This CDR3 reads CASAGTGGSDTQYF. The CDR3 DNA reads TGTGCCAGTGCCGGGACAGGGGGATCAGATACGCAGTATTTT.

In its sample, this clone is large. This chain joins TRBV7-9 and TRBJ1-5, with unresolved D. Germline CDR1 reads SEHNR; CDR2 reads FQNEAQ (reference sequence). This CDR3 has 15 amino acids. V was pared by 4 bases and J by 2 bases, with 12 bases between. Here the CDR3 DNA reads TGTGCCAGCAGCTCGACGGAGGGAGGCAATCAGCCCCAGCATTTT. This translates into CASSSTEGGNQPQHF.

The chain recombines TRBV5-1 with TRBJ2-3; D unresolved. The germline CDR1 and CDR2 sequences are SGHRS and YFSETQ. V gave up 3 bases and J gave up 4 bases, with 18 bases separating them. This CDR3 has 16 amino acids. CDR3 region: CASSSGVVDRADTQYF. CDR3 nucleotides: TGCGCCAGCAGCTCTGGGGTGGTAGATCGTGCAGATACGCAGTATTTT.

The chain joins TRBV27 to TRBJ2-7, with 7 bases aligning to TRBD2. Germline assignment: CDR1 MNHEY and CDR2 SMNVEV (reference sequence). Losses at the gene ends were 6 bases for V and 3 bases for J; bases not matched to a gene: 11. This CDR3 is 15 amino acids long. CDR3 protein: CASRRTAGVNYEQYF. CDR3 nucleotide sequence: TGTGCCAGCAGACGGACGGCGGGAGTTAACTACGAGCAGTACTTC.

This chain joins TRBV18 and TRBJ2-7; possible D gene TRBD2, 6 bases. The CDR3 runs to 15 residues. With 3 bases removed from V and 0 bases from J, the gap between germline ends came to 12 bases. Germline V gene data show CDR1 as KGHSH and CDR2 as LQKENI. The CDR3 nucleotides read TGTGCCAGCTCACCCCTTTTAGCGGTCTCCTACGAGCAGTACTTC. Protein sequence: CASSPLLAVSYEQYF.

The CDR3 here is CASSDLPVGFYPEQYF. CDR3 coding DNA: TGTGCCAGCAGTGACCTCCCCGTCGGTTTTTACCCCGAGCAGTACTTC. The chain recombines TRBV2 with TRBJ2-7; D is ambiguous. CDR1 SNHLY and CDR2 FYNNEI come from the germline V gene. V was trimmed by 3 bases and J by 6 bases, leaving 21 bases between them. This CDR3 is 16 amino acids long.

This chain joins TRBV7-3 and TRBJ2-7; perhaps TRBD1 as D (8 bases). V lost 5 bases and J lost 0, with 14 bases in between. Per the germline V gene, CDR1 is SGHTA and CDR2 is FQGTGA. The CDR3 covers 15 residues. CDR3 amino acids: CASSLQGGNSYEQYF. DNA of the CDR3: TGTGCCAGCAGCCTACAGGGGGGGAACTCCTACGAGCAGTACTTC.

V gene TRBV28 combines with J gene TRBJ1-1; D perhaps matches TRBD1 (6 bases). With 8 bases removed from V and 4 bases from J, the gap between germline ends came to 11 bases. CDR3 length: 12 amino acids. From germline, CDR1 is MDHEN and CDR2 SYDVKM. In DNA, the CDR3 is TGTGCCAGCCAAAGGGGGAGCACTGAAGCTTTCTTT. It is translated as CASQRGSTEAFF.

V usage is TRBV14 and J usage is TRBJ2-7, with D perhaps matching TRBD1 (6 bases). The V gene lost 2 bases and the J gene lost 1 base, with 12 bases spanning the gap. Germline loops: CDR1 SGHDN, CDR2 FVKESK. This CDR3 has 15 residues. CDR3 region: CASSQRGTPSYEQYF. DNA of the CDR3: TGTGCCAGCAGCCAAAGGGGGACCCCGTCCTACGAGCAGTACTTC.

The chain uses TRBV7-9 and TRBJ1-5, with D unclear. The CDR3 is 12 amino acids. Per the germline V gene, CDR1 is SEHNR and CDR2 is FQNEAQ (reference sequence). V lost 6 bases and J 5 bases, leaving 8 bases between the germline ends. DNA for the CDR3: TGTGCCAGCAGAACCGGGCATCAGCCCCAGCATTTT. Amino acid sequence: CASRTGHQPQHF.

This clone was picked up one time. The genes are TRBV21-1 and TRBJ1-5; the table's D call TRBD1 went unverified against the DNA. TRBV21-1 has pseudogene status. CDR3 length equals 14 residues. The CDR3 sequence is CASSKGHPNQPQHF. CDR3 bases: TGTGCCAGCAGCAAGGGACATCCAAATCAGCCCCAGCATTTT.

The chain has TRBV6-1 and TRBJ2-3; 9 nucleotides line up with TRBD1. V shed 1 base and J 1 base; nucleotides not matched to a gene: 0. CDR1 and CDR2 from the germline V gene are MNHNS and SASEGT. This CDR3 contains 15 residues. The CDR3 sequence: CASSEGTGGTDTQYF. As DNA, the CDR3 is TGTGCCAGCAGTGAAGGGACAGGGGGCACAGATACGCAGTATTTT.

This chain uses TRBV5-4 with TRBJ1-2; D gene unclear. This CDR3 region has 13 residues. Per the germline V gene, CDR1 is SGHNT and CDR2 is YYREEE (reference sequence). The ends were cut back, 1 base at V and 4 bases at J, with 8 bases in the middle. CDR3 nucleotide sequence: TGTGCCAGCAGCTTGACAGAAAGCTATGGCTACACCTTC. Protein sequence: CASSLTESYGYTF.

The rearrangement links TRBV5-6 to TRBJ1-2; weak D call: TRBD1 (5 bases). The length of the CDR3 is 14 residues. V was cut by 3 bases and J by 2 bases, with 11 bases left in between. Germline-derived CDR1 and CDR2 are SGHDT and YYEEEE. For the CDR3, the DNA is TGTGCCAGCAGCTGGGACGGGTTCAACTATGGCTACACCTTC. Translated, it gives CASSWDGFNYGYTF.

The chain uses TRBV11-2 and TRBJ2-5, with D possibly TRBD1 on 5 matching bases. Trimming cost V 3 bases and J 4 bases, with 6 bases left between them. The CDR3 has 12 residues. Germline V gives CDR1 SGHAT, CDR2 FQNNGV. CDR3 DNA: TGTGCCAGCAGCTTTGACAGAGAGACCCAGTACTTC. This codes for CASSFDRETQYF.